Shown below are 15 T cell receptor beta chains from a single sample sequenced in a study of graft-versus-host responses after intestinal transplantation. TCRdb keeps only in-frame clones here, not all; method: immunoSEQ multiplex PCR. This sample has some 15,000 clones, with about 34% found just once. Sample: alloreactive CD4+ T cells from a mixed lymphocyte reaction culture, taken before intestinal transplant. Noted subset: CFSE-low proliferating T cells sorted from approximately six-day pre-transplant mixed lymphocyte reaction (GvH or HvG direction). The receptors here all came from a human patient who received an intestinal transplant.

This clone has more than one count but fewer than ten. The CDR3 region is CAGEREGQETQYF. In nucleotides, the CDR3 is TGTGCCGGGGAGCGGGAGGGGCAAGAGACCCAGTACTTC. This rearrangement joins TRBV30 to TRBJ2-5, with TRBD2 identical over 10 bases. Trimming removed 8 bases from V and 2 bases from J; junction bases left unmatched: 5. The CDR3 covers 13 residues. CDR1 is GTSNPN and CDR2 is SVGIG in the germline V gene (reference sequence).

The chain recombines TRBV7-6 with TRBJ2-5, with TRBD2 matching over 14 bases. CDR1 is SGHVS and CDR2 is FNYEAQ in the germline V gene. V lost 3 bases, J lost 6 bases, and 12 bases stayed unmatched. This CDR3 has 18 amino acids. The CDR3: CASSFLGQTSGGAKTQYF. For the CDR3, the DNA is TGTGCCAGCAGCTTTCTCGGGCAGACTAGCGGGGGGGCGAAGACCCAGTACTTC. The full variable domain, rest sourced from reference TRBV7-6 and TRBJ2-5, is GAGVSQSPRYKVTKRGQDVALRCDPISGHVSLYWYRQALGQGPEFLTYFNYEAQQDKSGLPNDRFSAERPEGSISTLTIQRTEQRDSAMYRCASSFLGQTSGGAKTQYFGPGTRLLVL.

CDR3 sequence reads: CASSVGGGPLIGDTQYF. CDR3 nucleotides: TGTGCCAGCAGCGTAGGAGGTGGGCCCCTCATTGGAGATACGCAGTATTTT. The chain is built from TRBV9 and TRBJ2-3; no definite D call. V was clipped by 0 bases and J by 5 bases, with 19 bases between them. The CDR3 is 17 residues long. From germline, CDR1 is SGDLS and CDR2 YYNGEE.

This clone showed up just a few times. The genes are TRBV6-1 and TRBJ1-1; a weak D match, TRBD1 (6 bases). Germline CDR1 is MNHNS and CDR2 is SASEGT. CDR3 size: 14 residues. V lost 2 bases and J 10 bases, leaving 17 bases between the germline ends. CDR3 protein: CASSERGAEGRAFF. CDR3 nucleotides: TGTGCCAGCAGTGAACGGGGGGCCGAGGGAAGAGCTTTCTTT.

This clone was counted between two and nine times. The chain combines TRBV6-5 with TRBJ1-5; D is unresolved. In germline, CDR1 is MNHEY, CDR2 SVGAGI. This CDR3 contains 14 residues. Between the trimmed V and J ends, which lost 6 bases and 2 bases, there was a span of 11 bases. CDR3 protein: CASRRTGGNQPQHF. CDR3 coding DNA: TGTGCCAGCAGGCGGACGGGCGGCAATCAGCCCCAGCATTTT.

This clone qualifies as medium-sized. The rearrangement links TRBV7-3 to TRBJ1-6; tentative D call: TRBD1 (6 bases). The CDR3 runs 16 residues. Germline V lookup: CDR1 SGHTA, CDR2 FQGTGA. The germline V and J ends were trimmed by 5 bases and 6 bases, with 17 bases remaining between them. The CDR3 here is CASSLSGNRANSPLHF. CDR3 coding DNA: TGTGCCAGCAGCCTGAGCGGTAACAGGGCTAATTCACCCCTCCACTTT.

This clone was seen more than once but under ten times. The chain couples TRBV5-1 to TRBJ2-1, with a weak D call TRBD1 (5 bases). V lost 1 base, J lost 5 bases, and 10 bases lay in between. This CDR3 region has 14 residues. Germline CDR1 is SGHRS and CDR2 is YFSETQ. The CDR3 coding sequence is TGCGCCAGCAGCTTGCAGGGCATGGACAATGAGCAGTTCTTC. This gives the protein CASSLQGMDNEQFF.

As concerns this clone: With a far larger clone one base away, a read error is the likely cause. This chain connects TRBV5-1 to TRBJ2-3; TRBD1 is a possible D gene (6 bases). This CDR3 is 14 amino acids long. Per the germline V gene, CDR1 is SGHRS and CDR2 is YFSETQ. This CDR3 reads CASCLWGPTDTQYF. The CDR3 coding sequence is TGCGCCAGCTGCTTGTGGGGGCCCACAGATACGCAGTATTTT.

A single count supports this clone. V is TRBV11-3 and J is TRBJ2-1; 7 nucleotides line up with TRBD2. CDR1 is SGHNT and CDR2 is YENEEA in the germline V gene. The V and J ends lost 5 bases and 3 bases, in that order; junction bases with no gene match: 4. This CDR3 contains 14 residues. In DNA form, the CDR3 reads TGTGCCAGCAGCAAGCGGGGAGGCTACAATGAGCAGTTCTTC. This translates into CASSKRGGYNEQFF. The variable domain in full, with the rest retrieved from reference TRBV11-3 and TRBJ2-1, is EAGVVQSPRYKIIEKKQPVAFWCNPISGHNTLYWYLQNLGQGPELLIRYENEEAVDDSQLPKDRFSAERLKGVDSTLKIQPAELGDSAVYLCASSKRGGYNEQFFGPGTRLTVL.

This clone came up a few times. The chain employs TRBV12-5 and TRBJ2-3; D gene ambiguous. Between the trimmed V and J ends, which lost 6 bases and 4 bases, there was a span of 17 bases. The CDR3 length is 15 residues. Per the germline V gene, CDR1 is LGHNT and CDR2 is FRNRAP. CDR3 loop: CASGDGETGADTQYF. The CDR3 nucleotides read TGTGCTAGTGGGGACGGCGAGACTGGCGCAGATACGCAGTATTTT.

CDR3 amino acids: CASSSRTGRAFF. The DNA of the CDR3 is TGTGCCAGCAGTTCAAGGACAGGGCGAGCTTTCTTT. The rearrangement links TRBV6-1 to TRBJ1-1, with 8 bases fitting TRBD1. The CDR3 has 12 amino acids. Germline V gene sequence: CDR1 MNHNS, CDR2 SASEGT. V shed 5 bases and J 10 bases; nucleotides not matched to a gene: 6.

The rearrangement links TRBV11-2 to TRBJ2-1, with 11 bases matching TRBD2. This CDR3 comprises 15 residues. After removal of 5 bases from V and 8 bases from J, the junction contained 8 bases not matched to a gene. CDR1 and CDR2 from the germline V gene are SGHAT and FQNNGV. For the CDR3, the DNA is TGTGCCAGCAGCATAGGACTAGCGGGTAGCTATGAGCAGTTCTTC. It encodes CASSIGLAGSYEQFF.

This chain joins TRBV6-8 and TRBJ2-7; no firm D call. The CDR3 runs to 11 residues. Trimming removed 10 bases from V and 2 bases from J, with 9 bases in between. CDR1 is MNHGY, CDR2 SAAAGT, per germline. CDR3 sequence (DNA): TGTGCCACCAGGAGAGCCTACGAGCAGTACTTC. Its protein product is CATRRAYEQYF.

The chain joins TRBV6-5 to TRBJ2-1, with TRBD1 matching 8 bases. Losses at the gene ends were 6 bases for V and 7 bases for J; bases not matched to a gene: 11. Germline V gene data show CDR1 as MNHEY and CDR2 as SVGAGI. This CDR3 is built from 15 residues. This CDR3 reads CASSLRTGLVNEQFF. CDR3 nucleotide sequence: TGTGCCAGCAGCCTTAGGACAGGGTTAGTTAATGAGCAGTTCTTC.

The chain employs TRBV20-1 and TRBJ1-1; D is unclear. This CDR3 comprises 11 residues. V lost 6 bases, J lost 3 bases, and 8 bases lay in between. The germline gives CDR1 DFQATT, CDR2 SNEGSKA (reference sequence). The CDR3 region has the DNA TGCAGTGCCACGGACGACACTGAAGCTTTCTTT. It translates to CSATDDTEAFF.